Each of the 4 T cell receptor beta chains below was sequenced from the same sample in a study of T-cell memory formation after mild COVID-19. TCRdb redid the calling of the 5' RACE reads with MiXCR, one entry per CDR3 protein. The profile shows 350,000 or so distinct CDR3 sequences, over 20% of them singletons. What was sequenced was PBMCs or a T cell subset sorted from them (not recorded which). These receptors were collected from an adult woman who had mild COVID-19 (a few samples of this study predate the infection). Cell type and time point are not known.

Only a few counts were recorded for this clonotype. The CDR3 bases are TGCAGCGTTGAAGAAATCCCCTCTGGGGCCAACGTCCTGACTTTC. The encoded protein is CSVEEIPSGANVLTF. This sequence joins TRBV29-1 and TRBJ2-6; the D is unclear. This CDR3 is built from 15 residues. Trimming cost V 0 bases and J 0 bases, with 6 bases left between them. Per germline, CDR1 SQVTM and CDR2 ANQGSEA.

The chain couples TRBV5-1 to TRBJ2-1; D is unclear. The germline CDR1 and CDR2 sequences are SGHRS and YFSETQ. V lost 7 bases and J 5 bases, leaving 16 bases between the germline ends. The CDR3 sequence is 14 residues long. CDR3 residues: CASGVPGGNNEQFF. DNA for the CDR3: TGCGCCAGCGGTGTCCCCGGTGGGAACAATGAGCAGTTCTTC.

This clonotype was picked up a small number of times. CDR3: CASSSPDYEQYF. The CDR3 nucleotides are TGTGCCAGCAGCTCTCCCGACTACGAGCAGTACTTC. The J gene is TRBJ2-7, the V gene TRBV7-9; D is ambiguous. V lost 4 bases and J lost 3, with 7 bases in between. CDR3 length equals 12 residues. Germline-derived CDR1 and CDR2 are SEHNR and FQNEAQ (reference sequence).

The gene calls are TRBV7-2 and TRBJ2-1, with D hard to call. Trimming left V 6 bases short and J 5 bases short, with 8 bases between. Germline V lookup: CDR1 SGHTA, CDR2 FQGNSA. There are 12 residues in the CDR3. CDR3 DNA: TGTGCCAGCAGTGGACGGCACAATGAGCAGTTCTTC. Protein product: CASSGRHNEQFF.